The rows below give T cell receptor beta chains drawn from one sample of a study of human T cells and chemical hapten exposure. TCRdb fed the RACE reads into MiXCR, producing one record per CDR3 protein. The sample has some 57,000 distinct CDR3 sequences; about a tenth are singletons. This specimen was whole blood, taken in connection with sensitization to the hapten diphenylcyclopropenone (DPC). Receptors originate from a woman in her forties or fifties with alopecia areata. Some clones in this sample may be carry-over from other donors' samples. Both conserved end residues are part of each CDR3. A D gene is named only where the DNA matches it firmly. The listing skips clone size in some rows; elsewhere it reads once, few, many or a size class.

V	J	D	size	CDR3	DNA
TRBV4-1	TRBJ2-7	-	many	CARLRHVHEQYF	TGCGCCCGGCTAAGACATGTGCACGAGCAGTACTTC
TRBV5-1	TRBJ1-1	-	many	CASREYTEAFF	TGCGCCAGCCGGGAGTACACTGAAGCTTTCTTT
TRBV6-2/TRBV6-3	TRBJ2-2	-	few	CASMSGLHTGELFF	TGTGCCAGCATGTCGGGGCTGCACACCGGGGAGCTGTTTTTT
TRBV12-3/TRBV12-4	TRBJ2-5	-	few	CASTGSGQETQYF	TGTGCCAGCACCGGCTCGGGCCAAGAGACCCAGTACTTC
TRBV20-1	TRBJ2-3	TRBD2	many	CSARSPGLAPPRADTQYF	TGCAGTGCTAGATCTCCGGGACTAGCCCCACCTCGGGCAGATACGCAGTATTTT
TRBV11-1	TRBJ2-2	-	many	CASSLNPGELFF	TGTGCCAGCAGCTTGAATCCCGGGGAGCTGTTTTTT
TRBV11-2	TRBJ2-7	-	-	CASSTSGTSLGEQYF	TGTGCCAGCAGCACTTCGGGGACTTCGTTGGGCGAGCAGTACTTC
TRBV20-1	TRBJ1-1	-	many	CSATVMNTEAFF	TGCAGTGCCACCGTGATGAACACTGAAGCTTTCTTT
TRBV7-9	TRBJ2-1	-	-	CASSWSSAVEQFF	TGTGCCAGCAGCTGGTCCTCCGCGGTTGAGCAGTTCTTC
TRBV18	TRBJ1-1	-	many	CASSPSKVVHTEAFF	TGTGCCAGCTCACCAAGCAAGGTCGTCCACACTGAAGCTTTCTTT
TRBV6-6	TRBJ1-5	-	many	CASSPSETNQPQHF	TGTGCCAGCAGCCCCTCTGAAACCAATCAGCCCCAGCATTTT
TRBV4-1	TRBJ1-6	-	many	CASSQGSSRDNSPLHF	TGCGCCAGCAGCCAAGGGTCTTCCAGGGATAATTCACCCCTCCACTTT
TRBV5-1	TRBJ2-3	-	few	CASRLSPGGTDTQYF	TGCGCCAGCCGACTCTCTCCGGGAGGCACAGATACGCAGTATTTT
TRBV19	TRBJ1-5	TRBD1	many	CASSARDSESQPQHF	TGTGCCAGTAGTGCCCGGGACAGTGAATCTCAGCCCCAGCATTTT
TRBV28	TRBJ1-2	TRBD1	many	CASSPRQGVVKGYTF	TGTGCCAGCAGTCCCCGACAGGGGGTTGTTAAGGGCTACACCTTC
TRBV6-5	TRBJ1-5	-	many	CASRRQASYSNQPQHF	TGTGCCAGCAGGCGACAGGCCTCCTATAGCAATCAGCCCCAGCATTTT
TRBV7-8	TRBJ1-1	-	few	CASSLAQGMGAFF	TGTGCCAGCAGCTTAGCCCAGGGTATGGGAGCTTTCTTT
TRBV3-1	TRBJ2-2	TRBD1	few	CASSRQGIDTGELFF	TGTGCCAGCAGCAGACAGGGGATCGACACCGGGGAGCTGTTTTTT
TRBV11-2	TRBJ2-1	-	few	CATRGIERSQFF	TGTGCCACCCGGGGCATAGAGCGGTCACAGTTCTTC
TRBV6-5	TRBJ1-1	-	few	CASSYSSKGARTEAFF	TGTGCCAGCAGTTACTCGAGTAAAGGGGCGAGGACTGAAGCTTTCTTT
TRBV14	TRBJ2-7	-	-	CASSRRDGGSYEQYF	TGTGCCAGCAGCCGCCGAGACGGGGGCTCCTACGAGCAGTACTTC
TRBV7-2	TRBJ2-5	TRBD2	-	CASSGLAGAQVTQYF	TGTGCCAGCAGCGGACTAGCGGGAGCCCAAGTGACCCAGTACTTC
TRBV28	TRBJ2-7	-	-	CASSPRTTPEEQYF	TGTGCCAGCAGTCCCCGGACAACCCCAGAGGAGCAGTACTTC
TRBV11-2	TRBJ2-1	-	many	CASSLAPGNSNEQFF	TGTGCCAGCAGCTTAGCTCCAGGAAACTCCAATGAGCAGTTCTTC
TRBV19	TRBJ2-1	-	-	CASSIGLLSGTSSYNEQFF	TGTGCCAGTAGTATAGGCCTCTTGAGCGGAACGAGCTCCTACAATGAGCAGTTCTTC
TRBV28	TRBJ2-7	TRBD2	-	CASSDTSGGTYEQYF	TGTGCCAGCAGTGATACTAGCGGGGGGACTTACGAGCAGTACTTC
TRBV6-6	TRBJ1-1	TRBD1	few	CASRYLTGPMNTEAFF	TGTGCCAGCAGGTATCTGACAGGGCCTATGAACACTGAAGCTTTCTTT
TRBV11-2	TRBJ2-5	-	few	CASSSDPTRKETQYF	TGTGCCAGCAGCTCGGACCCCACCCGGAAAGAGACCCAGTACTTC
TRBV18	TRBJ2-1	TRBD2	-	CASSPPSGRADEQFF	TGTGCCAGCTCACCACCTAGCGGGAGGGCCGATGAGCAGTTCTTC
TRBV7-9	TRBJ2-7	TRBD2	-	CASRFGTSGEQYF	TGTGCCAGCAGGTTCGGGACTAGCGGCGAGCAGTACTTC
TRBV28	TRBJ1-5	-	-	CATEGGANNQPQHF	TGTGCCACTGAGGGGGGTGCAAACAATCAGCCCCAGCATTTT
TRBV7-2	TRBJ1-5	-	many	CASSSDLNSYNQPQHF	TGTGCCAGCAGCTCAGACCTAAATAGCTACAATCAGCCCCAGCATTTT
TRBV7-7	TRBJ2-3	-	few	CASSPGGFSTDTQYF	TGTGCTAGCAGCCCAGGGGGGTTTAGCACAGATACGCAGTATTTT